This entry concerns a single TCR beta chain. Its target is not known. Some 27,000 T cell genomes, or about 0.2 ug DNA, went into the sorted-subset replicate PCRs. The method was immunoSEQ multiplex PCR; TCRdb's version includes in-frame clones alone and lacks a portion of them. The table includes about 770,000 clones, over 60% detected once. This sample stems from a study of shared clonotypes between healthy human individuals. Across the study: Each donor contributed plates that comprised three CD4 naive, three CD4 memory, two CD8 naive and one CD8 memory. Broader study findings: Several donors showed sharing of about 4.8% of naive CD4 clonotypes. Generation probabilities were higher for clonotypes shared across all four sorted-subset donors than for unshared ones.

The germline V gene encodes CDR1 SNHLY and CDR2 FYNNEI. With 5 bases clipped from V and 3 bases from J, the junction kept 6 bases outside the gene matches. This CDR3 is built from 15 residues. The sequenced sample was memory CD4+ T cells sorted from blood. Subset described: CD45RA-negative fraction. The clonotype comes from a woman aged 25 to 45 in good health. This chain joins TRBV2 and TRBJ2-2, with 7 bases matching TRBD1. This chain's CDR3 is CASSPTGLHTGELFF. The CDR3 DNA sequence: TGTGCCAGCAGTCCGACAGGGTTACACACCGGGGAGCTGTTTTTT.